The clone carrying this T cell receptor beta chain has more than one count but fewer than ten. The data were taken from a study of blood T cell repertoires in COVID-19. Produced via immunoSEQ multiplex PCR; TCRdb's table is partial and in-frame only. The sample has under 200,000 clones; 80% to 90% are singletons. This clonotype originated in a man aged 40-49 years who had recovered from COVID-19. The specimen was peripheral blood.

The CDR3 protein is CASSWGRASPLHF. CDR3 nucleotide sequence: TGTGCCAGTAGTTGGGGCAGGGCTTCACCCCTCCACTTT. The gene calls are TRBV19 and TRBJ1-6, with D perhaps TRBD1 (5 bases). Trimming pared 5 bases from V and 9 bases from J, leaving 11 bases between. The CDR3 has 13 amino acids. Germline CDR1 reads LNHDA; CDR2 reads SQIVND (reference sequence).